These T cell receptor beta chains were read from a single sample in a study of CD8+CD57+ T cells in acquired aplastic anemia. TCRdb independently ran MiXCR on the reads; one entry per CDR3 protein. The table has 200,000 to 300,000 distinct CDR3 sequences, less than 85% seen once. Input material: sorted CD4+, CD8+, or CD8+CD57+ T cells (not recorded which) from PBMCs. These receptors were obtained from a human donor with aplastic anemia. Each CDR3 is given with its conserved first and last residue. Each record gives: clone size, V gene, J gene, D gene, CDR3 DNA, CDR3 protein. A D gene is named only where the DNA matches it firmly. A clone size is listed for some rows: how often the clone was seen (once, few, many), or a class if it is expanded.

NA	TRBV19	TRBJ2-2	TRBD1	TGTGCCAGTAGTCCCGGGACAGCGTCGAACGCCGGGGAGCTGTTTTTT	CASSPGTASNAGELFF
NA	TRBV7-8	TRBJ2-3	NA	TGTGCCAGCAGCTTAGGACTAGCCGGGACAGCCCTTTCCTATTTT	CASSLGLAGTALSYF
NA	TRBV7-9	TRBJ2-6	NA	TGTGCCAGCAGCCTGGGGGGTATCTACGGGACCAACGACCTGACTTTC	CASSLGGIYGTNDLTF
NA	TRBV7-2	TRBJ2-7	NA	TGTGCCAGCAGCTTTGCTGGAGGTCCCGATACGCAGTACTACGAGCAGTACTTC	CASSFAGGPDTQYYEQYF
NA	TRBV2	TRBJ1-5	NA	TGTGCCAGCAGTGAAGCCTATACAGATCAGCCCTATCATTTT	CASSEAYTDQPYHF
few	TRBV7-3	TRBJ2-3	NA	TGTGCCAGCTCGAGCCAGGCCACAGATACTCAGTATTTT	CASSSQATDTQYF
NA	TRBV20-1	TRBJ1-1	NA	TGCAGTGCCAGCAGCGTAGAGGACTATCCCCTGGTGAACACTGAAGCTTTCTTT	CSASSVEDYPLVNTEAFF
NA	TRBV5-1	TRBJ2-3	NA	TGCGCCAGCAGCGACTACAGCATCAACACTCAGGATTTT	CASSDYSINTQDF
NA	TRBV9	TRBJ2-3	TRBD1	TGTGCCAGCAGCGACCCCCAGGGGGTCGCGAACACAGATACGCAGTATTTT	CASSDPQGVANTDTQYF
NA	TRBV7-2	TRBJ1-6	NA	TGTGCCAGCAGCTTAGGGGGGTTTCGATGCTTTCTTTCGCTCCACTTT	CASSLGGFRCFLSLHF
NA	TRBV9	TRBJ2-2	NA	TGTGCCAGCAGCCCCACATACCTGCGGGGGAACACCGGGGAGCTGTTTTTT	CASSPTYLRGNTGELFF
NA	TRBV7-3	TRBJ2-1	TRBD1	TGTGCCACCAGCCTCCCGGGACAGGAACCTACGAGCAGTCAGTTCTTC	CATSLPGQEPTSSQFF
NA	TRBV5-1	TRBJ2-2	TRBD1	TGTGCCAGCAGCTTGGCACAGGGACAGGGCGGGGAGCTGTTTTTT	CASSLAQGQGGELFF
few	TRBV19	TRBJ1-1	TRBD1	TGTGCCAGTAGGGGGGAGACAGGGAGCACTGAAGCTTTCTTT	CASRGETGSTEAFF
NA	TRBV9	TRBJ2-1	NA	TGTGCCAGCAGCGTAGGGTCAGGCGGGCGGAGCTTTGAGCAGTTCTTC	CASSVGSGGRSFEQFF
few	TRBV9	TRBJ1-2	NA	TGTGCCAGCAGCGTATTTCAGTCACCCACAGATACGGGCTACACCTTC	CASSVFQSPTDTGYTF
NA	TRBV7-9	TRBJ2-3	NA	TGTGCCAGCAGCTTAGTCTCGGGGGCCGGGGCGCAGTACTTT	CASSLVSGAGAQYF
NA	TRBV7-2	TRBJ2-5	NA	TGTGCCAGCAGCCTACCGTGGGGAGACGCCCAGTACTTC	CASSLPWGDAQYF
NA	TRBV7-6	TRBJ2-5	NA	TGTGCCAGCAGCCCAGGGGGGGATAGCTCGTCCAATGAGTTC	CASSPGGDSSSNEF
NA	TRBV20-1	TRBJ1-1	NA	TGCAGTGCTAGTAGGACTGACGCTGAAGCTTTCTTT	CSASRTDAEAFF